The rows below give T cell receptor beta chains drawn from one sample of a study of cytomegalovirus exposure and HLA in healthy donors. Sequenced by immunoSEQ multiplex PCR; TCRdb stores in-frame clones only, minus some. The repertoire has about 140,000 clones, 80% of them found once; the top ten carry approximately 5.1%. The sample consisted of PBMCs. Source of these receptors: a male donor in good health and CMV-seronegative. The CDR3 runs from the conserved cysteine through the conserved F or W. The order of the fields is CDR3 DNA, CDR3 protein, J gene, D gene, clone size, V gene. A D gene is named only where the DNA matches it firmly. Clone size is not always given. Where it is, it says once, few, many or a class for expanded clones.

TGCAGCGTTGAAGATTGGCCAGGGGATAAGCAGTACTTC CSVEDWPGDKQYF TRBJ2-7 NA NA TRBV29-1
TGTGCCAGCAGTGACAGGACAGGGTACGGCGAAAAACTGTTTTTT CASSDRTGYGEKLFF TRBJ1-4 TRBD1 NA TRBV2
TGTGCCAGTACCTTATTTGGGGGCAAAGGGTATGGCTACACCTTC CASTLFGGKGYGYTF TRBJ1-2 NA few TRBV19
TGTGCCAGCAGCCCTCAGGACAGGGACTACAATGAGCAGTTCTTC CASSPQDRDYNEQFF TRBJ2-1 TRBD1 NA TRBV4-2
TGTGCCAGCTCAGACGGGTGGTCCACCTACGAGCAGTACTTC CASSDGWSTYEQYF TRBJ2-7 NA NA TRBV18
TGTGCCTGGAGTCCCGGACAGGGAACGATGGGCTACACCTTC CAWSPGQGTMGYTF TRBJ1-2 TRBD1 NA TRBV30
TGTGCCAGCAGCTTAGATGGACACAGCGGAAACACCATATATTTT CASSLDGHSGNTIYF TRBJ1-3 NA NA TRBV11-2
TGTGCCAGCAGGGGACAGCCCTCTGGAAACACCATATATTTT CASRGQPSGNTIYF TRBJ1-3 TRBD1 NA TRBV6-1
TGTGCCAGCAGCGACAGGGGGCCTAATGAGCAGTTCTTC CASSDRGPNEQFF TRBJ2-1 TRBD1 NA TRBV7-9
TGTGCCAGCTCACCACCGGGACAGGGACGGGAAAAACTGTTTTTT CASSPPGQGREKLFF TRBJ1-4 TRBD1 NA TRBV18
TGCGCCAGCAGTGAGTCTGGTAGCGGGGGTATCAATGAGCAGTTCTTC CASSESGSGGINEQFF TRBJ2-1 TRBD2 NA TRBV10-2
TGTGCCAGCAGCACACCGGGAAACCTCTATGGCTACACCTTC CASSTPGNLYGYTF TRBJ1-2 NA once TRBV27
TGTGCCAGCAGCTTGGCGGGGGGGTTTGGCTACACCTTC CASSLAGGFGYTF TRBJ1-2 NA NA TRBV5-4
TGTGCCACCAGCAGAGGGGGACAGGGTGAGCACGAGCAGTACTTC CATSRGGQGEHEQYF TRBJ2-7 TRBD1 NA TRBV15
TGTGCCAGCAGCCACTGGACTTTAGAAGAGACCCAGTACTTC CASSHWTLEETQYF TRBJ2-5 NA NA TRBV7-9